This T cell receptor (beta chain) was found in a study of regulatory T cells in long-lasting Graves disease. Study context: Graves' patients with a new diagnosis had received antithyroid drugs under 3 months.

Per germline, CDR1 MNHNS and CDR2 SASEGT. V was shortened by 6 bases and J by 0 bases, with 6 bases between the two germline ends. The length of the CDR3 is 13 residues. Broader study findings: Persistent disease samples used TRBV28, TRBJ1-2 and TRBJ2-5 preferentially.

TCR beta libraries were built with iRepertoire HTBI primers and Arm-PCR of CDR3 regions. TCRdb ran MiXCR on the multiplex PCR reads and lists one entry per CDR3 protein. The sample lists about 460,000 distinct CDR3 sequences; 13% to 15% were seen once. This clonotype was seen many times. Its specificity is unknown. Indicated time point: newly diagnosed GD, antithyroid drugs for less than 3 months. Generation of the TCR library employed RNA extracted from PBMCs. The sample was also reused in another study, on T cells in Graves' hyperthyroidism and ophthalmopathy. From that paper: Graves' hyperthyroidism was deemed stable given no ophthalmopathy progression within 18 months.

The specimen was peripheral blood mononuclear cells (PBMCs), collected at new diagnosis, from a patient treated with antithyroid drugs. The receptor comes from a woman aged 45 to 65 with Graves disease. V gene TRBV6-1 combines with J gene TRBJ1-5; no definite D call. CDR3 residues: CASREFSNQPQHF. DNA of the CDR3: TGTGCCAGCAGGGAGTTTAGCAATCAGCCCCAGCATTTT.